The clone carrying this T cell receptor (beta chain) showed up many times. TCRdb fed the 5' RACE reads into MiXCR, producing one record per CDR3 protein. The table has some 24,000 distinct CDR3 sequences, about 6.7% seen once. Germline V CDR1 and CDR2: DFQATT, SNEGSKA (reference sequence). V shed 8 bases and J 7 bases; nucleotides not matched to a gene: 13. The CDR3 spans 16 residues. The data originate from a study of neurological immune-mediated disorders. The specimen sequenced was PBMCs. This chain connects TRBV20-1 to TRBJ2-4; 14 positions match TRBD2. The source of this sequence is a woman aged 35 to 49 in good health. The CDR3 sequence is CSTISGTSGSGNIQYF. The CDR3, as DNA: TGCAGTACCATCTCCGGGACTAGCGGGAGTGGGAACATTCAGTACTTC.